This T cell receptor (beta chain) derives from a study of T cells after yellow fever vaccination (dated by TCRdb to between 2017 and 2020). At the level of the whole study: The SMART-Seq v4 Ultra Low Input RNA kit was used to prepare libraries from fractions with low cell numbers. Bulk TCR alpha and beta repertoires were sequenced longitudinally to track T-cell clones before and after primary and booster YFV17D yellow fever vaccination. Two healthy male donors, one aged 18 to 30 and one aged 30 to 40 years, made up the cohort. Blood samples were taken at several timepoints before and after primary and secondary immunization, and bulk PBMC replicates and cell subsets were isolated. General conclusions and limits of the study: Only a couple of donors were included in the study, so the extent to which the findings can be generalized is limited. A small fraction of clonotypes appeared in both the CD4 and CD8 compartments, likely as a result of convergent recombination. Most clones expanded after primary vaccination (approximately 97% of CD4 and around 89% of CD8) were re-detected after the booster, suggesting that broad memory maintenance occurred. FACS-sorted repertoires could contain abundant contaminating clonotypes from the bulk population, so computational filtering was required. The secondary T-cell response was found to be weaker but faster than the primary response, with a peak reached on day 5 rather than on day 15.

Explained via the paper, the treatment or condition label denotes: live attenuated yellow fever vaccine strain. A standard Ficoll-Paque protocol was used to isolate PBMCs from peripheral blood. Dynabeads CD4 and CD8 positive selection kits were used to isolate the CD4 and CD8 T-cell fractions. TriZol was used to extract RNA from bulk PBMCs, CD4 and CD8 fractions, and dextramer-positive and dextramer-negative fractions. Here V drops 1 base and J drops 0 bases, and the junction holds 2 bases not matched to any gene. The CDR3 goes from the cysteine to the phenylalanine over 16 residues. Of all the DNA, just the CDR3 is kept, 48 bases in frame from base 1. The germline V gene sets CDR1 to SGHTA and CDR2 to FQGNSA. Many counts were recorded for this clonotype. Its antigen is currently not known. No base quality information exists; no much larger clone differs at one position. TCR cDNA was synthesized by 5'RACE template switching, which introduced a universal primer site and unique molecular identifiers. Priming of cDNA synthesis was performed from both the TCR alpha and TCR beta constant segments. Library amplification involved two PCR steps, and the second step added sample barcodes and sequencing adapters. Sequencing of libraries was done on Illumina HiSeq 2500 (2x100 bp) or NovaSeq (2x150 bp). Per the source publication's procedure: MIGEC handled demultiplexing of reads and collapsing into UMI consensus sequences, while MiXCR performed V(D)J alignment. Clonotypes responding to the vaccine were identified with edgeR on replicate PBMC samples, with the criteria of FDR below 0.01 and a log2 fold change above 5 up to day 15. Bulk clonotypes were assigned CD4 or CD8 identity according to which sequenced CD4 or CD8 repertoire held them at higher abundance. Clones were called with MiXCR by TCRdb after fastp trimmed the public reads at Q25, and only in-frame beta chains were retained. Each entry merges the rows of one CDR3 protein and shows their most common DNA and genes. TCRdb assigned the V and J calls; the authors' analysis was not used. In all, the sample holds some 110,000 distinct CDR3 sequences, and approximately 7.1% of those were seen once. The ten largest clones represent approximately 2.7% of the sample.

The receptor was derived from a young man who received the YFV17D yellow fever vaccine. This material consisted of CD4+ T cells sorted from PBMCs, taken about 49 days after the first yellow fever vaccination. The chain joins TRBV7-2 to TRBJ2-3; TRBD1 fits 9 bases in the junction. The CDR3 in this case is CASSLVGTGSTDTQYF. The DNA sequence is as follows: TGTGCCAGCAGCTTAGTCGGGACAGGGAGCACAGATACGCAGTATTTT.